This is a list of T cell receptor beta chains from one sample in a study of blood T cell repertoires in COVID-19. The method was immunoSEQ multiplex PCR; TCRdb's version includes in-frame clones alone and lacks a portion of them. This table holds approximately 240,000 clones, more than 80% found once. Material: peripheral blood. The origin of the receptors is a human donor in a cohort sampled during active COVID-19. Each CDR3 is given without its conserved first and last residue.

CDR3 protein	V gene
ASSLAGQGLNTEAF	TRBV5-6
ASSAGGSTDTQY	TRBV9
ASSQEVWLAGSQGDTQY	TRBV3-1/TRBV3-2
ASSRTSANRYEQY	TRBV5-1
ASSSPTGRT	TRBV11-2
ASSVTSNNEQF	TRBV6-4
ASSFGTSGSLF	TRBV7-9
ASRATGTGELF	TRBV12-3/TRBV12-4
ASSPQNGGEQF	TRBV5-5
ASRGGTSTDTQY	TRBV2
ASSLTVSRGETYSNQPQH	TRBV28
ASSSETGYTGELF	TRBV5-6
ASSREGGRAGELF	TRBV4-2
ASSPGQGANYGYT	TRBV4-1
ASSRTSGGEQF	TRBV6-5
ASSVGLAGGDTQY	TRBV9
ASSLLVADNEQF	TRBV27
SGTSGGHNEQF	TRBV29-1
ASSELNYGYT	TRBV9
AISEQGRNQPQH	TRBV10-3
ATSRDSTGGREQY	TRBV15
ASSYLRGARQEKLF	TRBV6-5
ASSSVLRLAFYEQY	TRBV7-2
AISVDRGNTEAF	TRBV10-3
ASSQEGTGALRSPLH	TRBV14
ASSSTGETGNTIY	TRBV18
ASSSPGQGFYEQY	TRBV27
ASSLNKGRGTEAF	TRBV5-1
ASSQDLGQLGETQY	TRBV4-1
ASSLSLGLEEKLF	TRBV7-9
AIKPGTGAAEAF	TRBV10-3
ASSSPGTGTYEQY	TRBV7-2
ASSYRGGSGRKSSYNEQF	TRBV4-2
ASSSRLAAYNEQF	TRBV11-2
ATSDQTPNEQF	TRBV24-1
ASFRQGLNEQY	TRBV28
ASSPDGDYGYT	TRBV7-9
ASSHRVGETQY	TRBV5-6
ASSYWGSGGTGELF	TRBV6-5
ASTGGVGEQY	TRBV6-5
ASSTMDRVRGYT	TRBV19
ATSGTGGTGELF	TRBV24-1
ASRDRDNQPQH	TRBV6-5
ASSLNGASNQPQH	TRBV5-1
ASSTQGTGNTIY	TRBV5-1
AAGVASGNTIY	TRBV6-5
ASSQTSGVGELF	TRBV3-1/TRBV3-2
ASSPGQGGRSNQPQH	TRBV28
ASSIPTDRYTGELF	TRBV19
ASRPGGPENEQF	TRBV2
ASSRTISGPQH	TRBV7-3